This is a list of T cell receptor beta chains from one sample in a study of blood T cells in healthy people across ages. TCRdb re-called the 5' RACE reads through MiXCR, storing one row per CDR3 protein. The sample includes around 1.1 million distinct CDR3 sequences, 35% to 40% of them seen just once. The sample taken for sequencing was blood. These receptors originate from a young man in good health. Each CDR3 is given with its conserved first and last residue. A D gene is named only where the DNA matches it firmly. A row's size may be missing; if present it is once, few, many or a size class.

TRBJ2-1 - TRBD1 TRBV18 CASSIDRGLSYNEQFF TGTGCCAGCTCTATCGATAGGGGGCTTTCCTACAATGAGCAGTTCTTC
TRBJ1-5 few - TRBV20-1 CSARGDSRDSNQPQHF TGCAGTGCTAGGGGGGATAGCAGAGATAGCAATCAGCCCCAGCATTTT
TRBJ2-3 - TRBD2 TRBV4-2 CASSQDPLVAGDTDTQYF TGTGCCAGCAGCCAAGATCCCCTGGTAGCGGGGGATACAGATACGCAGTATTTT
TRBJ1-1 - - TRBV29-1 CSVARTYNPEAFF TGCAGCGTCGCGCGGACATATAATCCTGAAGCTTTCTTT
TRBJ1-4 - - TRBV7-2 CASSLGGNWGEKLFF TGTGCCAGCAGCTTAGGGGGCAATTGGGGTGAAAAACTGTTTTTT
TRBJ1-4 - - TRBV9 CASSGLGGPNEKLFF TGTGCCAGCAGCGGGCTGGGGGGGCCTAATGAAAAACTGTTTTTT
TRBJ2-7 - - TRBV9 CSSSFGLEAYEQYF TGTTCCAGCAGCTTCGGGTTGGAGGCCTACGAGCAGTACTTC
TRBJ2-7 many - TRBV12-3/TRBV12-4 CASSLNRYEQYF TGTGCCAGCAGCTTAAATCGGTACGAGCAGTACTTC
TRBJ2-5 - - TRBV29-1 CSFRNGGRETQYF TGCAGCTTCAGAAACGGAGGGAGAGAGACCCAGTACTTC
TRBJ1-4 - - TRBV7-2 CASSLNHQNEKLFF TGTGCCAGCAGCTTAAACCACCAGAATGAAAAACTGTTTTTT
TRBJ2-1 few - TRBV6-2/TRBV6-3 CASSYSSAYNEQFF TGTGCCAGCAGTTACTCGTCGGCCTACAATGAGCAGTTCTTC
TRBJ1-1 - - TRBV30 CAWGSGSAAEAFF TGTGCCTGGGGGTCGGGGTCGGCCGCTGAAGCTTTCTTT
TRBJ2-1 - TRBD2 TRBV20-1 CSAQMGTSGDNEQFF TGCAGTGCCCAAATGGGGACTAGCGGGGACAATGAGCAGTTCTTC
TRBJ1-2 few - TRBV9 CASSPRPGAYGGYTF TGTGCCAGCAGCCCCCGCCCGGGGGCTTACGGCGGCTACACCTTC
TRBJ1-5 few - TRBV14 CASSQRRDQPQHF TGTGCCAGCAGCCAACGGCGGGATCAGCCCCAGCATTTT
TRBJ2-3 - - TRBV6-2/TRBV6-3 CASSYGQGRTDTQYF TGTGCCAGCAGTTACGGGCAGGGAAGAACAGATACGCAGTATTTT
TRBJ1-2 - - TRBV5-5 CASSLRFADSSNYGYTF TGTGCCAGCAGCTTACGGTTCGCGGATAGCTCCAACTATGGCTACACCTTC
TRBJ1-2 - - TRBV12-3/TRBV12-4 CASSYLGGSYGYTF TGTGCCAGCAGTTACCTAGGGGGGTCCTATGGCTACACCTTC
TRBJ2-3 many - TRBV7-2 CASSLVGDTQYF TGTGCCAGCAGCTTAGTGGGGGATACGCAGTATTTT
TRBJ1-3 - - TRBV7-3 CASSPGALSGNTIYF TGTGCCAGCAGCCCCGGGGCGCTCTCTGGAAACACCATATATTTT
TRBJ1-5 - - TRBV30 CAWNPGVTGQPQHF TGTGCCTGGAATCCAGGGGTTACGGGTCAGCCCCAGCATTTT
TRBJ2-1 few - TRBV2 CASSELGPEQFF TGTGCCAGCAGTGAACTTGGGCCCGAGCAGTTCTTC
TRBJ2-3 few TRBD1 TRBV20-1 CSARGPGQGPSTDTQYF TGCAGTGCTAGAGGTCCGGGACAGGGGCCTAGCACAGATACGCAGTATTTT
TRBJ1-1 - - TRBV5-1 CASSLLAITLTAEAFF TGCGCCAGCAGCTTGTTGGCCATCACACTGACCGCTGAAGCTTTCTTT
TRBJ2-7 - - TRBV3-1 CASSQVTGSNYEQYF TGTGCCAGCAGCCAAGTTACAGGATCTAACTACGAGCAGTACTTC
TRBJ1-1 few TRBD1 TRBV19 CASSIPGGRRAFF TGTGCCAGTAGTATTCCAGGGGGGAGGAGAGCTTTCTTT
TRBJ2-1 - - TRBV10-2 CASRSRSNEQFF TGCGCCAGCAGATCCAGGAGCAATGAGCAGTTCTTC
TRBJ1-1 - - TRBV14 CASSQWRDGYATEAFF TGTGCCAGCAGCCAGTGGAGGGACGGGTATGCCACTGAAGCTTTCTTT
TRBJ2-3 few TRBD2 TRBV7-2 CASSYQGLAGSDTQYF TGTGCCAGCAGCTACCAGGGACTAGCGGGGTCTGATACGCAGTATTTT
TRBJ2-1 - - TRBV9 CASSPKGHQPYNEQFF TGTGCCAGCAGCCCCAAGGGACACCAACCCTACAATGAGCAGTTCTTC
TRBJ1-2 few - TRBV6-1 CASSETVGGYTF TGTGCCAGCAGTGAAACGGTTGGTGGCTACACCTTC
TRBJ2-7 few TRBD1 TRBV14 CASSQDQGAKQYF TGTGCCAGCAGCCAAGATCAGGGGGCCAAGCAGTACTTC
TRBJ2-5 - TRBD1 TRBV2 CASIPGQGRETQYF TGTGCCAGCATCCCGGGACAGGGCCGGGAGACCCAGTACTTC
TRBJ1-5 - - TRBV12-3/TRBV12-4 CASETSGNQPQHF TGTGCCAGCGAAACTTCAGGGAATCAGCCCCAGCATTTT